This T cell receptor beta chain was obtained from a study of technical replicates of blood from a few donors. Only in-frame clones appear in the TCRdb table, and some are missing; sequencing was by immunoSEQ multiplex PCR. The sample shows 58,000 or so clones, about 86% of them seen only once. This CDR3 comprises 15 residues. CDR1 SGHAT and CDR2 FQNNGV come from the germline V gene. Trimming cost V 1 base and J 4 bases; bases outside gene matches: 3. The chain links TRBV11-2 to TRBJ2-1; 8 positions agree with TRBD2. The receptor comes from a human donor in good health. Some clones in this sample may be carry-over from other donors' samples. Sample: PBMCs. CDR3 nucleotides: TGTGCCAGCAGCTTAGCAGCGGGGGAGTACAATGAGCAGTTCTTC. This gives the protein CASSLAAGEYNEQFF.